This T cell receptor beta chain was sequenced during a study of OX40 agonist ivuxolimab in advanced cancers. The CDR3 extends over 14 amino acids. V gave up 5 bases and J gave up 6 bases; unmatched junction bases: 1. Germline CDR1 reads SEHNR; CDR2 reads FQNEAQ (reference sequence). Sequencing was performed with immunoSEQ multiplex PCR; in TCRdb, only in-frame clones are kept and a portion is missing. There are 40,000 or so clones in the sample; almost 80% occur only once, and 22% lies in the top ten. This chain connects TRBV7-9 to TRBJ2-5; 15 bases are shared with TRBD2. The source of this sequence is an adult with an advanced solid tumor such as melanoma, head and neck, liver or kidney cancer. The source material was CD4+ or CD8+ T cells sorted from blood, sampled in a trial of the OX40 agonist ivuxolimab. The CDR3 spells CASSGTSGRQTQYF. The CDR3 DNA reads TGTGCCAGCAGCGGGACTAGCGGGAGGCAGACCCAGTACTTC. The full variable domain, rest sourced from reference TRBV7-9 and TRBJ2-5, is DTGVSQNPRHKITKRGQNVTFRCDPISEHNRLYWYRQTLGQGPEFLTYFQNEAQLEKSRLLSDRFSAERPKGSFSTLEIQRTEQGDSAMYLCASSGTSGRQTQYFGPGTRLLVL.